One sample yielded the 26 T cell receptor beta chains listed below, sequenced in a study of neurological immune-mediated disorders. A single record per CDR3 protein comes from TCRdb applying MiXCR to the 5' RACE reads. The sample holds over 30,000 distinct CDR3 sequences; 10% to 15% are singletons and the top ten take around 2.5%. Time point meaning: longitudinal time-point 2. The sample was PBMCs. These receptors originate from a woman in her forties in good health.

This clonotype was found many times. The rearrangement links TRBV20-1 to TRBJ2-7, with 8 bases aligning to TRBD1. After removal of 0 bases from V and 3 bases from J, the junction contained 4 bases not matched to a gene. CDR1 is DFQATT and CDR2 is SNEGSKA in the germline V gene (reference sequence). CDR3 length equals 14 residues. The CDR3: CSARDRGQGYEQYF. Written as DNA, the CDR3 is TGCAGTGCTAGAGACAGGGGGCAGGGCTACGAGCAGTACTTC.

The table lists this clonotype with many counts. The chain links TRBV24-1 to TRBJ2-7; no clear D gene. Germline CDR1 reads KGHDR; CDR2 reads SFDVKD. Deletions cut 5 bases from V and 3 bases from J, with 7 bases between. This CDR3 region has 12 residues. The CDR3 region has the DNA TGTGCCACCAGTGTAGGCGGCTACGAGCAGTACTTC. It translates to CATSVGGYEQYF.

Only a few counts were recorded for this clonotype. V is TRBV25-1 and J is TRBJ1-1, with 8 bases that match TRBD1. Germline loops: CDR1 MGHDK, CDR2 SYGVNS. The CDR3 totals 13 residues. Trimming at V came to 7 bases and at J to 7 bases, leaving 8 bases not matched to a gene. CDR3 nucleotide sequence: TGTGCCAGCAAAAACCGGGACAGGAGTGAAGCTTTCTTT. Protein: CASKNRDRSEAFF.

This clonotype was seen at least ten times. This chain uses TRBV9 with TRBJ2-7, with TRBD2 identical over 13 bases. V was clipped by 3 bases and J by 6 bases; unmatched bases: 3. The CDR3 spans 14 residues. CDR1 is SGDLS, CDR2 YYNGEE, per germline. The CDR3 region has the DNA TGTGCCAGCAGCGCACGGACTAGCGGGAGCGAGCAGTACTTC. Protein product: CASSARTSGSEQYF.

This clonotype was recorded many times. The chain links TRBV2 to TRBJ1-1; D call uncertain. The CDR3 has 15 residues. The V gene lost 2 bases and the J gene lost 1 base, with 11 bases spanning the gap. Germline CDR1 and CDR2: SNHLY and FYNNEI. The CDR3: CASSERTTWNTEAFF. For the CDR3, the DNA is TGTGCCAGCAGTGAACGTACCACCTGGAACACTGAAGCTTTCTTT.

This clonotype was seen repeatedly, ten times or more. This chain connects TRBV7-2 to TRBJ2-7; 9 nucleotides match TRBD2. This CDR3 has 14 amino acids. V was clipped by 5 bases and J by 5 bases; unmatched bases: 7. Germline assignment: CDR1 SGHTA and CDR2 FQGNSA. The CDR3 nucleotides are TGTGCCAGCAGCCTCGTAGCGGGGGACAACGAGCAGTACTTC. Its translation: CASSLVAGDNEQYF.

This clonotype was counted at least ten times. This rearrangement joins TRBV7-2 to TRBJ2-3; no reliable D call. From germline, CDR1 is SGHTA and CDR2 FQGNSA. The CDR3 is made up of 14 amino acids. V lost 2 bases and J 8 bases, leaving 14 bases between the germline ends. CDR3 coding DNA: TGTGCCAGCAGCTTAACCCTCATGGAAGGTACGCAGTATTTT. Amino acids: CASSLTLMEGTQYF.

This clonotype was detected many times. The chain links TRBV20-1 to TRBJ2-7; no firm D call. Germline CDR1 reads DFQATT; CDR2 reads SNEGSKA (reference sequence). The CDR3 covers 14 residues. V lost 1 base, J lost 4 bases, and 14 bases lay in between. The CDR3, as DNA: TGCAGTGCTAGAGGAGTCGGGCAAGGGTACGAGCAGTACTTC. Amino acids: CSARGVGQGYEQYF.

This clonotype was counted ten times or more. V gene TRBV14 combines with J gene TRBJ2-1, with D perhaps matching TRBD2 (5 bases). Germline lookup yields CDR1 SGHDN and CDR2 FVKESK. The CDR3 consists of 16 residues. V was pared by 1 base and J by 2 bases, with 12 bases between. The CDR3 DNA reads TGTGCCAGCAGCCAAGCTAGCCAGCGAGCCTACAATGAGCAGTTCTTC. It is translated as CASSQASQRAYNEQFF.

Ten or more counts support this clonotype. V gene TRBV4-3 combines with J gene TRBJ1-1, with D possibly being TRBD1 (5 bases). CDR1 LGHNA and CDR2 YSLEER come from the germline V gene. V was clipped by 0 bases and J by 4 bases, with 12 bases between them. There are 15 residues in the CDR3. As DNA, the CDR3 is TGCGCCAGCAGCCAAGATCCCAGGGTCGGCACTGAAGCTTTCTTT. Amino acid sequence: CASSQDPRVGTEAFF.

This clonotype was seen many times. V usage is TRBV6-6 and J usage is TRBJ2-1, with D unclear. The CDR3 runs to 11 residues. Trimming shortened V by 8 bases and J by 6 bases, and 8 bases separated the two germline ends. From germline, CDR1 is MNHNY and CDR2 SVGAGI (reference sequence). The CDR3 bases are TGTGCCAGCGGTCGCGGCAATGAGCAGTTCTTC. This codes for CASGRGNEQFF.

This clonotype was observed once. The CDR3 nucleotides read TGTGCCAGCAGCCAGACAGGGCGGGGAATAACCCTCCAGACCCAGTACTTC. Its protein product is CASSQTGRGITLQTQYF. The V call is TRBV7-2, the J call TRBJ2-5; TRBD1 might be the D (7 bases). The CDR3 runs to 17 residues. Germline CDR1 and CDR2: SGHTA and FQGNSA. Deletions cut 5 bases from V and 6 bases from J, with 25 bases between. The full variable domain, with the rest looked up from reference TRBV7-2 and TRBJ2-5, is GAGVSQSPSNKVTEKGKDVELRCDPISGHTALYWYRQSLGQGLEFLIYFQGNSAPDKSGLPSDRFSAERTGGSVSTLTIQRTQQEDSAVYLCASSQTGRGITLQTQYFGPGTRLLVL.

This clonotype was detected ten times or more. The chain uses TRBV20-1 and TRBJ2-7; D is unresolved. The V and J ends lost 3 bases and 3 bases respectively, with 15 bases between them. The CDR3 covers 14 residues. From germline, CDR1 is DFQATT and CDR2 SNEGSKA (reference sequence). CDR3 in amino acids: CSASPTLTLYEQYF. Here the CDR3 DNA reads TGCAGTGCTAGTCCGACCCTAACCCTCTACGAGCAGTACTTC.

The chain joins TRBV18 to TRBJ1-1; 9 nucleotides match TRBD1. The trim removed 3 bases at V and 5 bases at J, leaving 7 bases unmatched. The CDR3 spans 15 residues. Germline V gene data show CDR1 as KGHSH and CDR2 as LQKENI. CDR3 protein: CASSPFQDRGTEAFF. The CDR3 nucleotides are TGTGCCAGCTCACCTTTCCAGGACAGGGGAACTGAAGCTTTCTTT.

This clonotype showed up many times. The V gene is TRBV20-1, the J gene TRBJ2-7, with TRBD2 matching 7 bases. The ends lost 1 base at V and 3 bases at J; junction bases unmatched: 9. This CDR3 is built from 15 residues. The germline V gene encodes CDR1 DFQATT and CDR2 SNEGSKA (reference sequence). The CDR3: CSARAWGGSHYEQYF. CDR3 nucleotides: TGCAGTGCTAGAGCTTGGGGAGGGTCCCACTACGAGCAGTACTTC.

CDR3 in DNA: TGTGCCAGCAGCCAACTGGGCAGCCAGTACTTC. It specifies CASSQLGSQYF. The V gene is TRBV14, the J gene TRBJ2-7; D is unresolved. This CDR3 contains 11 residues. V lost 2 bases and J lost 10, with 9 bases in between. The germline V gene has CDR1 SGHDN and CDR2 FVKESK.

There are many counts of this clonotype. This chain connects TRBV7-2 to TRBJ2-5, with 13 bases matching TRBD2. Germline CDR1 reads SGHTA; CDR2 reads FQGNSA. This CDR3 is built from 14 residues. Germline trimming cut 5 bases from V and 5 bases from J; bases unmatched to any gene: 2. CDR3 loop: CASSRTSGSETQYF. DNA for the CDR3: TGTGCCAGCAGCCGGACTAGCGGGAGCGAGACCCAGTACTTC. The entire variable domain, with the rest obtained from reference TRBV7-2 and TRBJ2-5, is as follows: GAGVSQSPSNKVTEKGKDVELRCDPISGHTALYWYRQSLGQGLEFLIYFQGNSAPDKSGLPSDRFSAERTGGSVSTLTIQRTQQEDSAVYLCASSRTSGSETQYFGPGTRLLVL.

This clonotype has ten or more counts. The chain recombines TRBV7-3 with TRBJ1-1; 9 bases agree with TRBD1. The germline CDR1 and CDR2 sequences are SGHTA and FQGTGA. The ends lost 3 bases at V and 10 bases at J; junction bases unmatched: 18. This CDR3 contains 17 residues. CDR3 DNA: TGTGCCAGCAGCTTTACCGGGACAGGGAAAAATAAAAGGCGAGCTTTCTTT. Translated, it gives CASSFTGTGKNKRRAFF. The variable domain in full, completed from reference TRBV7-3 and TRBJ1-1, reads GAGVSQTPSNKVTEKGKYVELRCDPISGHTALYWYRQSLGQGPEFLIYFQGTGAADDSGLPNDRFFAVRPEGSVSTLKIQRTERGDSAVYLCASSFTGTGKNKRRAFFGQGTRLTVV.

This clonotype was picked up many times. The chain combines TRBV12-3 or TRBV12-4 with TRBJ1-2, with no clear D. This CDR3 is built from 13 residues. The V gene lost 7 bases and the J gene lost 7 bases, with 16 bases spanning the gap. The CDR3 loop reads CASTPIRASGYTF. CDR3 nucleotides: TGTGCCAGCACCCCCATTAGGGCATCTGGCTACACCTTC.

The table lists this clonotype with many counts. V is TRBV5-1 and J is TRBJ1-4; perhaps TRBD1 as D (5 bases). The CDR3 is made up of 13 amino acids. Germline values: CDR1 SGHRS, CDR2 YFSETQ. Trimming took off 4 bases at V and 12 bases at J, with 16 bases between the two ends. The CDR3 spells CASSRPTQGELFF. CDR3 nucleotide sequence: TGCGCCAGCAGCCGCCCGACCCAAGGGGAACTGTTTTTT.

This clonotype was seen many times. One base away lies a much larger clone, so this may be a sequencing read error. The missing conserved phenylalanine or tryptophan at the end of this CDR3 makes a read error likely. Here the CDR3 DNA reads TGTGCCAGCAGCCTGGCACAGACCGGCTACGAGCAGTACTCC. Protein: CASSLAQTGYEQYS. The gene calls are TRBV3-1 and TRBJ2-7; unclear D gene. Germline V lookup: CDR1 LGHDT, CDR2 YNNKEL (reference sequence). Trimming left V 4 bases short and J 3 bases short, with 13 bases between. This CDR3 has 14 residues.

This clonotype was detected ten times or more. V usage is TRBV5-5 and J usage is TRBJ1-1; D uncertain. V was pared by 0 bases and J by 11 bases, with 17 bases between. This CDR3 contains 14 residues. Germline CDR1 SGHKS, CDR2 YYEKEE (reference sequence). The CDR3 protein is CASSLDVNFEGAFF. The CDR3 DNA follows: TGTGCCAGCAGCTTGGACGTGAATTTCGAAGGGGCTTTCTTT.

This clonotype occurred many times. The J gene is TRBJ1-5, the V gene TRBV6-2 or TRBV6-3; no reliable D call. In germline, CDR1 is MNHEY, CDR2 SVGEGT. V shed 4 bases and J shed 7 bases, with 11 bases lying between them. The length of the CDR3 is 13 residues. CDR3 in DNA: TGTGCCAGCAGTTCGCCCCCCGGCCAGCCCCAGCATTTT. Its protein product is CASSSPPGQPQHF.

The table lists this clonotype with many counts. The CDR3 DNA is TGTGCCAGCAGCTTAAAGGGGGGAACTTACAATGAGCAGTTCTTC. Protein: CASSLKGGTYNEQFF. J is TRBJ2-1 and V is TRBV7-9, with D possibly being TRBD1 or TRBD2 (6 bases each). Germline CDR1 is SEHNR and CDR2 is FQNEAQ (reference sequence). V was cut by 2 bases and J by 4 bases, with 12 bases left in between. The CDR3 covers 15 residues.

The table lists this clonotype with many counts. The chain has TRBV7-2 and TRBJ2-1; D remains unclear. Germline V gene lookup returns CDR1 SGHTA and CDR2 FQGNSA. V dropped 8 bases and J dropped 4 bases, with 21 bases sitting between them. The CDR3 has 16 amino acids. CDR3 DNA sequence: TGTGCCAGCGGCTCGACGACGAGTCGAACTTACAATGAGCAGTTCTTC. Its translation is CASGSTTSRTYNEQFF.

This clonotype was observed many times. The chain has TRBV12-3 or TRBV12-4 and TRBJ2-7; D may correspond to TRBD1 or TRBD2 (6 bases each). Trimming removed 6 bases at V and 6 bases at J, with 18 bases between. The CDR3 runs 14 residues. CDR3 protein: CASSPRVKGGEQYF. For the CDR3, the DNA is TGTGCCAGCAGCCCAAGAGTGAAGGGGGGCGAGCAGTACTTC.